Following are 5 T cell receptor beta chains from one sample sequenced in a study of T cell responses to AZD1222 COVID-19 vaccine. The protocol was immunoSEQ multiplex PCR, while the TCRdb copy is restricted to in-frame clones and leaves out a portion. The data show about 160,000 clones, about 90% seen once. Here the sequenced sample was peripheral blood, taken on day 0 of AZD1222 vaccination. All receptors come from an adult in good health.

The J gene is TRBJ1-2, the V gene TRBV6-5, with 12 nucleotides matching TRBD1. Unmatched junction bases numbered 3, after V lost 4 bases and J lost 3 bases. The CDR3 runs to 15 residues. Germline-derived CDR1 and CDR2 are MNHEY and SVGAGI. The CDR3 DNA reads TGTGCCAGCAGTTCCGGGACAGGGGGCTACTATGGCTACACCTTC. Translation gives CASSSGTGGYYGYTF.

The chain has TRBV28 and TRBJ1-2, with TRBD1 identical over 11 bases. This CDR3 has 13 residues. The J segment lost 7 bases and the V segment lost 5 bases, leaving 3 bases of the junction unmatched. Germline V gene lookup returns CDR1 MDHEN and CDR2 SYDVKM. DNA of the CDR3: TGTGCCAGCAGTCCGGACAGGGGGCTTGGCTACACCTTC. Translated: CASSPDRGLGYTF.

The rearrangement links TRBV5-1 to TRBJ2-6; D might be TRBD1 (5 bases). Germline CDR1 reads SGHRS; CDR2 reads YFSETQ. Between the trimmed V and J ends, which lost 4 bases and 4 bases, there was a span of 12 bases. This CDR3 region has 15 residues. In nucleotides, the CDR3 is TGCGCCAGCAGCCCCCCAGGGTCCGGGGCCAACGTCCTGACTTTC. This translates into CASSPPGSGANVLTF.

The J gene is TRBJ1-2, the V gene TRBV7-2; D not resolved. V was trimmed by 2 bases and J by 0 bases, leaving 10 bases between them. From germline, CDR1 is SGHTA and CDR2 FQGNSA. This CDR3 has 15 residues. The CDR3 nucleotides are TGTGCCAGCAGCTTAAATGACGGGCCTAACTATGGCTACACCTTC. It encodes CASSLNDGPNYGYTF. The whole variable domain, filled in from reference TRBV7-2 and TRBJ1-2, reads GAGVSQSPSNKVTEKGKDVELRCDPISGHTALYWYRQSLGQGLEFLIYFQGNSAPDKSGLPSDRFSAERTGGSVSTLTIQRTQQEDSAVYLCASSLNDGPNYGYTFGSGTRLTVV.

This clone was seen a handful of times. The chain employs TRBV6-5 and TRBJ1-6, with D maybe TRBD1 (6 bases). V was shortened by 7 bases and J by 7 bases, with 11 bases between the two germline ends. The germline CDR1 and CDR2 sequences are MNHEY and SVGAGI. The CDR3 loop spans 13 amino acids. Here the CDR3 reads CASNEGQNSPLHF. For the CDR3, the DNA is TGTGCCAGCAACGAAGGACAGAATTCACCCCTCCACTTT.